One and the same sample provided the 3 T cell receptor beta chains below, sequenced in a study of T-cell memory formation after mild COVID-19. A single record per CDR3 protein comes from TCRdb applying MiXCR to the 5' RACE reads. This table holds 550,000 to 650,000 distinct CDR3 sequences, about 18% found once. Sample: PBMCs or a T cell subset sorted from them (not recorded which). The receptors come from an adult woman who had mild COVID-19 (a few samples of this study predate the infection). Cell type and time point are not known.

The V and J genes are TRBV7-9 and TRBJ2-7; 9 bases are shared with TRBD2. Germline V gene lookup returns CDR1 SEHNR and CDR2 FQNEAQ (reference sequence). CDR3 length equals 18 residues. V was pared by 3 bases and J by 3 bases, with 15 bases of the junction left unmatched. The CDR3 sequence: CASSLAEKVAGVHYEQYF. The CDR3, as DNA: TGTGCCAGCAGCTTGGCCGAAAAAGTAGCGGGAGTTCACTACGAGCAGTACTTC.

This clonotype has only a few counts. The V gene is TRBV23-1, the J gene TRBJ2-1; TRBD1 agrees at 8 bases. TRBV23-1 counts as an open reading frame of uncertain function. This CDR3 contains 16 residues. Losses at the gene ends were 4 bases for V and 6 bases for J; bases not matched to a gene: 11. The CDR3, as DNA: TGCGCCAGCAGTCGAAAGGGGCAGGGGGCAAGCAATGAGCAGTTCTTC. Translated, it gives CASSRKGQGASNEQFF.

This clonotype occurred many times. The CDR3 region has the DNA TGCGCCAGCAGCCAAGAACTAGCGGGTTGGGAGACCCAGTACTTC. Its protein product is CASSQELAGWETQYF. The chain couples TRBV4-1 to TRBJ2-5; TRBD2 aligns across 9 bases. Germline V gene lookup returns CDR1 MGHRA and CDR2 YSYEKL. Germline trimming cut 0 bases from V and 5 bases from J; bases unmatched to any gene: 4. The CDR3 has 15 residues.